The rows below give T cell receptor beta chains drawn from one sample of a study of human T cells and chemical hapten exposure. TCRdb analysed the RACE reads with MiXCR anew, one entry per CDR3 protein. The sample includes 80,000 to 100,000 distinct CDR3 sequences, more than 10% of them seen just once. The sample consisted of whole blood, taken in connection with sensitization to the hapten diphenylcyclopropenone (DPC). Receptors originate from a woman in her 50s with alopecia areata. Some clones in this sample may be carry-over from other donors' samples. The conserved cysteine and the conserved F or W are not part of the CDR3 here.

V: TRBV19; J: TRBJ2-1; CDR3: ASTPVAYPNEQF
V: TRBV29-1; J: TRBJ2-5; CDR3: SAHAGDAETQY
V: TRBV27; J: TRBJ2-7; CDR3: ASLRQGGDCEQY
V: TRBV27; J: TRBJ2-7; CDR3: ASSAGTGLLEQY
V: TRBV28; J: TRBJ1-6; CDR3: ASSFSGGQLSPLH
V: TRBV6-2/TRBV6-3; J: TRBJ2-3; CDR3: ASKDLGADTQY
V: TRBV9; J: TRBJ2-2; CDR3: ASSDENSGNTGELF
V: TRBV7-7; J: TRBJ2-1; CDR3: ASSQGLYNEQF
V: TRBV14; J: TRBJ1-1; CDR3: ASGPKQGGYYGTEAF
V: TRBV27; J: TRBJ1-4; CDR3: ASSLVSATNEKLF
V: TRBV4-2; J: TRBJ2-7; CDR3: ASSRTTDGFYEQY
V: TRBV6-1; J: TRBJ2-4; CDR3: ASRPPGQGNIQY
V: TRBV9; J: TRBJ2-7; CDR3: ASSDSGTGAYEQY
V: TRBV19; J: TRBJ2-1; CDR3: ASSARYEQF
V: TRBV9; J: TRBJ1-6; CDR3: ASSATGDSYNSPLH
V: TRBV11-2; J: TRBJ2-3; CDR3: ASTGRFTDTQY
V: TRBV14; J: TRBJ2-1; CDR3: ASSLKRSGEQF
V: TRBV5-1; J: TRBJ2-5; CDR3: ASFELSQETQY
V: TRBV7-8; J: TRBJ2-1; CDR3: ASIRGLGSVEQF
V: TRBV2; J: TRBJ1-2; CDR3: ASSEGGMGFYGYT
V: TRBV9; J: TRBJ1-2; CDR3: ASSDRTGAGYT
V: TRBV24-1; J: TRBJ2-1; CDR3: ATSDFVGGAYNEQF